What follows are 16 T cell receptor beta chains derived from one specimen sequenced in a study of T cell responses to AZD1222 COVID-19 vaccine. Repertoires were generated with immunoSEQ multiplex PCR, while TCRdb's copy carries only in-frame clones and drops some. The repertoire includes about 84,000 clones, roughly 85% of them detected once, and 9.5% to 13% sits in the top ten. The starting material was peripheral blood, obtained 28 days after the second AZD1222 dose. Source of these receptors: an adult who received the AZD1222 COVID-19 vaccine.

V gene TRBV19 combines with J gene TRBJ1-3; D is ambiguous. The CDR3 spans 16 residues. From germline, CDR1 is LNHDA and CDR2 SQIVND (reference sequence). Deletions cut 3 bases from V and 0 bases from J, with 12 bases between. The CDR3 DNA reads as TGTGCCAGTAGTATTGCAGCGCTTCTCTCTGGAAACACCATATATTTT. Protein product: CASSIAALLSGNTIYF.

This chain uses TRBV11-3 with TRBJ2-2, with a possible D match to TRBD1 (5 bases). V gave up 5 bases and J gave up 7 bases, with 14 bases separating them. CDR1 SGHNT and CDR2 YENEEA come from the germline V gene. This CDR3 has 14 residues. CDR3 in DNA: TGTGCCAGCAGCGGTAGGGTGGGGCACGGGGAGCTGTTTTTT. Protein product: CASSGRVGHGELFF.

The rearrangement uses TRBV9 and TRBJ1-4; D might be TRBD1 (5 bases). CDR3 length: 15 residues. The germline gives CDR1 SGDLS, CDR2 YYNGEE. Trimming removed 4 bases at V and 8 bases at J, with 18 bases between. The CDR3 region is CASSLLGQEGEKLFF. The CDR3 DNA sequence: TGTGCCAGCAGCCTACTGGGCCAGGAGGGGGAAAAACTGTTTTTT.

This chain links TRBV7-2 with TRBJ2-5, with 9 bases lining up with TRBD2. This CDR3 region has 13 residues. Looked up from germline, CDR1 is SGHTA and CDR2 is FQGNSA. The J segment lost 8 bases and the V segment lost 3 bases, leaving 4 bases of the junction unmatched. The CDR3 DNA sequence: TGTGCCAGCAGCTTGCCTAGCGGGGTTACCCAGTACTTC. Amino acid sequence: CASSLPSGVTQYF.

The chain recombines TRBV29-1 with TRBJ2-7, with 10 bases identical to TRBD1. This CDR3 comprises 12 residues. Germline assignment: CDR1 SQVTM and CDR2 ANQGSEA. V lost 7 bases to trimming and J lost 4 bases; unmatched junction nucleotides: 4. The CDR3 is CSGQGAAYEQYF. CDR3 DNA sequence: TGCAGCGGACAGGGGGCAGCTTACGAGCAGTACTTC.

The V gene is TRBV7-9, the J gene TRBJ2-1; 8 bases are a match to TRBD2. With 3 bases clipped from V and 4 bases from J, the junction kept 5 bases outside the gene matches. Germline CDR1 and CDR2: SEHNR and FQNEAQ (reference sequence). This CDR3 has 15 amino acids. The CDR3 nucleotides are TGTGCCAGCAGCTTTCGACTAGCGAGGTACAATGAGCAGTTCTTC. Its protein is CASSFRLARYNEQFF.

The chain combines TRBV11-2 with TRBJ1-2; D unclear. Germline assignment: CDR1 SGHAT and CDR2 FQNNGV. V was shortened by 5 bases and J by 2 bases, with 9 bases between the two germline ends. This CDR3 has 13 amino acids. The CDR3 spells CASSPSMNYGYTF. The CDR3, as DNA: TGTGCCAGCAGCCCGAGTATGAACTATGGCTACACCTTC.

The chain uses TRBV12-2 and TRBJ1-5; the table's D call TRBD1 went unverified against the DNA. TRBV12-2 has pseudogene status. There are 17 residues in the CDR3. CDR3 sequence (DNA): TGTGCAAGTCGCTTAGCTAACAGGGGAAGAAGCAATCAGCCCCAGCATTTT. Its translation: CASRLANRGRSNQPQHF.

V usage is TRBV6-2 or TRBV6-3 and J usage is TRBJ2-7; D might be TRBD1 (6 bases). CDR3 length: 16 amino acids. Germline V lookup: CDR1 MNHEY, CDR2 SVGEGT. V lost 5 bases and J lost 2, with 19 bases in between. CDR3 sequence: CASSILGFGTPYEQYV. The CDR3 DNA is TGTGCCAGCAGTATCCTCGGATTCGGGACACCCTACGAGCAGTACGTC.

This chain joins TRBV7-2 and TRBJ1-3, with D unclear. The length of the CDR3 is 13 residues. Germline CDR1 and CDR2: SGHTA and FQGNSA. The germline V and J ends were trimmed by 7 bases and 4 bases, with 11 bases remaining between them. The CDR3 reads CASMRGTGNTIYF. CDR3 sequence (DNA): TGTGCCAGCATGCGGGGAACAGGAAACACCATATATTTT. Looking up the rest from reference TRBV7-2 and TRBJ1-3 gives the full variable domain: GAGVSQSPSNKVTEKGKDVELRCDPISGHTALYWYRQSLGQGLEFLIYFQGNSAPDKSGLPSDRFSAERTGGSVSTLTIQRTQQEDSAVYLCASMRGTGNTIYFGEGSWLTVV.

The rearrangement links TRBV5-4 to TRBJ1-2; a weak D match, TRBD1 (5 bases). This CDR3 has 13 amino acids. The germline CDR1 and CDR2 sequences are SGHNT and YYREEE (reference sequence). Trimming took off 6 bases at V and 9 bases at J, with 18 bases between the two ends. The CDR3 region has the DNA TGTGCCAGCATGCGCGGGGGTCATAGGAGCTACACCTTC. Amino acids: CASMRGGHRSYTF.

This clone was counted ten times or more. Additional DNA sequences in this sample encode the identical CDR3. This chain links TRBV27 with TRBJ2-2, with D tentatively TRBD2 (5 bases). Germline CDR1 MNHEY, CDR2 SMNVEV (reference sequence). The CDR3 covers 14 residues. V was shortened by 3 bases and J by 5 bases, with 10 bases between the two germline ends. For the CDR3, the DNA is TGTGCCAGCAGTTTGGGAGCGCGGACCGGGGAGCTGTTTTTT. Amino acids: CASSLGARTGELFF.

J is TRBJ1-3 and V is TRBV28, with 10 bases aligning to TRBD1. The CDR3 extends over 16 amino acids. Per the germline V gene, CDR1 is MDHEN and CDR2 is SYDVKM. With V trimmed by 5 bases and J by 4 bases, 8 bases remained unmatched. CDR3 sequence reads: CASSQKTGQGGNTIYF. As DNA, the CDR3 is TGTGCCAGCAGTCAAAAGACGGGACAGGGGGGAAACACCATATATTTT.

This chain joins TRBV5-8 and TRBJ1-5, with D possibly TRBD1 on 6 matching bases. The germline CDR1 and CDR2 sequences are SGHTS and YDEGEE. CDR3 size: 15 residues. The V end lost 4 bases, the J end lost 0 bases, and 11 bases lay between the germline ends. For the CDR3, the DNA is TGTGCCAGCAGCCCGGGGGACAATAGCAATCAGCCCCAGCATTTT. Amino acids: CASSPGDNSNQPQHF.

The V and J genes are TRBV12-3 or TRBV12-4 and TRBJ1-1; unclear D gene. The CDR3 is 11 residues long. Trimming removed 6 bases at V and 4 bases at J, with 6 bases between. CDR3 amino acids: CASSQFTEAFF. The CDR3 DNA is TGTGCCAGCAGCCAATTCACTGAAGCTTTCTTT.

The chain has TRBV7-9 and TRBJ2-1; a possible D gene is TRBD2 (6 bases). Trimming left V 5 bases short and J 6 bases short, with 20 bases between. Germline CDR1 and CDR2: SEHNR and FQNEAQ (reference sequence). This CDR3 comprises 16 residues. The CDR3 loop is CASSPPWRESTNEQFF. The CDR3 nucleotides are TGTGCCAGCAGCCCCCCGTGGAGGGAGAGCACCAATGAGCAGTTCTTC.